These T cell receptor beta chains were read from a single sample in a study of blood T cell repertoires in COVID-19. Generated by immunoSEQ multiplex PCR, the TCRdb table keeps only in-frame clones and is missing some. Altogether 270,000 or so clones are present, approximately 90% being singletons, with the ten largest covering about 3%. The sample taken for sequencing was PBMCs or T cells enriched from blood (not recorded which). Source of these receptors: a man aged 35 to 55 who had been exposed to COVID-19. Both conserved end residues are part of each CDR3. Fields, in order: V gene, J gene, D gene, clone size, CDR3 DNA, CDR3 protein. The D gene is left open where the match is weak. Clone sizes are given selectively: once, few, many, or a class where the clone is expanded.

TRBV19	TRBJ1-5	.	.	TGTGCCAGTAGTAAAGACAGGCAGTATAGCAATCAGCCCCAGCATTTT	CASSKDRQYSNQPQHF
TRBV7-9	TRBJ2-7	.	once	TGTGCCAGCAGTTTTTACCCGCCGCGGGTGACCTACGAGCAGTACTTC	CASSFYPPRVTYEQYF
TRBV19	TRBJ2-1	.	.	TGTGCCAGTACCGAACGGGGATACTACAATGAGCAGTTCTTC	CASTERGYYNEQFF
TRBV28	TRBJ1-5	.	.	TGTGCCAGCAGTTTGGAGGGCGGGAGTCCTTACAATCAGCCCCAGCATTTT	CASSLEGGSPYNQPQHF
TRBV7-3	TRBJ2-2	TRBD2	.	TGTGCCAGCAGGCCCGGGGGGGACACCGGGGAGCTGTTTTTT	CASRPGGDTGELFF
TRBV19	TRBJ2-1	.	.	TGTGCCAGTATGGGCGGGTCCTACAATGAGCAGTTCTTC	CASMGGSYNEQFF
TRBV12-5	TRBJ1-2	TRBD1	.	TGTGCTAGTGGTTTGTTCCCCTCGACAGGGAACTATGGCTACACCTTC	CASGLFPSTGNYGYTF
TRBV5-1	TRBJ1-2	TRBD1	.	TGCGCCAGCAGCTTGGGAGACAGGGGCACTGATGGCTACACCTTC	CASSLGDRGTDGYTF
TRBV27	TRBJ1-3	.	.	TGTGCCAGCAGTTTTTCAGGCTCCGGAAACACCATATATTTT	CASSFSGSGNTIYF
TRBV30	TRBJ1-1	.	.	TGTGCCTGGAGTTGGGAGAATACTGAAGCTTTCTTT	CAWSWENTEAFF
TRBV19	TRBJ2-7	.	.	TGTGCCAGTAGTATAGACGGGTTTGAGCAGTACTTC	CASSIDGFEQYF
TRBV10-3	TRBJ2-7	.	.	TGTGCCATCAGTGGGACAGTCAACCCCTACGAGCAGTACTTC	CAISGTVNPYEQYF
TRBV6-5	TRBJ2-4	TRBD2	.	TGTGCCAGCAGCTTTAGCGGGAGTACCCAAAACATTCAGTACTTC	CASSFSGSTQNIQYF
TRBV3-1/TRBV3-2	TRBJ2-1	.	.	TGTGCCAGCAGCCGATCTGCTAGCTCGTCTGAGCAGTTCTTC	CASSRSASSSEQFF
TRBV25-1	TRBJ2-2	TRBD1	.	TGTGCCAGCAGTGACATGCGGACAGGGGAAACCGGGGAGCTGTTTTTT	CASSDMRTGETGELFF
TRBV28	TRBJ2-5	.	.	TGTGCCAGCAGTTCCACCGGGACTGGAGGGACCCAGTACTTC	CASSSTGTGGTQYF
TRBV27	TRBJ2-5	TRBD2	.	TGTGCCAGCAGTTTATTCGGTCTAGCGGGAGTAGAGACCCAGTACTTC	CASSLFGLAGVETQYF
TRBV24-1	TRBJ1-1	.	.	TGTGCCACCAGTGATTCGACGCGGGGTAACACTGAAGCTTTCTTT	CATSDSTRGNTEAFF
TRBV28	TRBJ2-2	.	.	TGTGCCAGCAGTTCCCCCGAGGTAATATCCGGGGAGCTGTTTTTT	CASSSPEVISGELFF
TRBV5-5	TRBJ2-5	TRBD1	.	TGTGCCAGCAGCCCTGTGGGACAGACTCAAGAGACCCAGTACTTC	CASSPVGQTQETQYF
TRBV7-2	TRBJ2-5	.	.	TGTGCCAGCAGCTCCCAGGGGCAAGAGACCCAGTACTTC	CASSSQGQETQYF
TRBV3-1/TRBV3-2	TRBJ2-1	TRBD2	.	TGTGCCAGCAGCCAAGATCCCGGGACTAGCGGGAGCTTCTACAATGAGCAGTTCTTC	CASSQDPGTSGSFYNEQFF
TRBV5-1	TRBJ2-3	TRBD2	.	TGCGCCAGCAGCTTAATGTGGGGAGCTAGACCGGGACTAGCGGGACCAGATACGCAGTATTTT	CASSLMWGARPGLAGPDTQYF
TRBV11-2	TRBJ1-4	TRBD1	.	TGTGCCAGCAGCGACACAGGGGCGACTAATGAAAAACTGTTTTTT	CASSDTGATNEKLFF
TRBV30	TRBJ2-3	TRBD1	.	TGTGCCTGGGACAGGGGGAGCACAGATACGCAGTATTTT	CAWDRGSTDTQYF
TRBV28	TRBJ1-6	TRBD1	.	TGTGCCAGCATCGAGGCAGGGGGACGGAAATCACCCCTCCACTTT	CASIEAGGRKSPLHF
TRBV5-1	TRBJ2-2	TRBD2	.	TGCGCCAGCAAGACTAGCGGGAGGGCGGGCACCGGGGAGCTGTTTTTT	CASKTSGRAGTGELFF
TRBV11-2	TRBJ2-7	.	few	TGTGCCAGCAGCCCGACTAGTAACGAGCAGTACTTC	CASSPTSNEQYF
TRBV10-2	TRBJ2-1	TRBD2	.	TGCGCCAGCAGTGAGCAGGTCCCCGGGACTAAGTTCCCCTACAATGAGCAGTTCTTC	CASSEQVPGTKFPYNEQFF
TRBV9	TRBJ2-3	TRBD2	.	TGTGCCAGCGGGAGGGCAGGAAATACAGATACGCAGTATTTT	CASGRAGNTDTQYF
TRBV10-3	TRBJ1-1	.	.	TGTGCCACGGAAAAACCAGGAAACTCGAACACTGAAGCTTTCTTT	CATEKPGNSNTEAFF
TRBV28	TRBJ1-3	.	.	TGTGCCAGCAGTCGGGGGGGCTCTGGAAACACCATATATTTT	CASSRGGSGNTIYF
TRBV14	TRBJ1-2	.	.	TGTGCCAGCAGCCTGGACAGATCATATGGCTACACCTTC	CASSLDRSYGYTF
TRBV19	TRBJ2-2	.	.	TGTGCCATACGAGGACAGTCGAACACCGGGGAGCTGTTTTTT	CAIRGQSNTGELFF
TRBV19	TRBJ2-3	TRBD2	.	TGTGCCAGTTCGGTACTAGCGGAACCCACAGATACGCAGTATTTT	CASSVLAEPTDTQYF
TRBV6-5	TRBJ2-2	.	few	TGTGCCAGCAGTAGGGAGTATGCCGGGGAGCTGTTTTTT	CASSREYAGELFF
TRBV30	TRBJ2-5	TRBD2	.	TGTGCCTGGAGTCCCGCCCTAGCGGGACGCGAGACCCAGTACTTC	CAWSPALAGRETQYF
TRBV19	TRBJ2-7	TRBD2	.	TGTGCCAGTAGCGGGACCGGGACTACCTCCTACGAGCAGTACTTC	CASSGTGTTSYEQYF
TRBV28	TRBJ1-1	.	.	TGTGCCAGCAGAAGGGGCCAGAACACTGAAGCTTTCTTT	CASRRGQNTEAFF
TRBV18	TRBJ1-1	.	.	TGTGCCAGCTCACCACGGGGAGGGAGCACTGAAGCTTTCTTT	CASSPRGGSTEAFF
TRBV7-3	TRBJ2-1	TRBD2	once	TGTGCCAGCAGCTCTAGCGGGAGGAGATACAATGAGCAGTTCTTC	CASSSSGRRYNEQFF
TRBV19	TRBJ1-4	.	.	TGTGCCAGCGGTAACGGACAGACATCAACTAATGAAAAACTGTTTTTT	CASGNGQTSTNEKLFF
TRBV24-1	TRBJ2-3	TRBD2	.	TGTGCCACCTTTCGGACTAGCGGGAGAGTCACAGATACGCAGTATTTT	CATFRTSGRVTDTQYF
TRBV28	TRBJ2-7	.	few	TGTGCCAGCACATCACCCCAGGGATACTACGAGCAGTACTTC	CASTSPQGYYEQYF
TRBV5-6	TRBJ2-7	.	once	TGTGCCAGCAGCTTGGGCAGGCCGGCCGAGCAGTACTTC	CASSLGRPAEQYF
TRBV10-2	TRBJ1-6	TRBD1	.	TGCGCCAGCAGGAGGACAGGGGCCAATTCACCCCTCCACTTT	CASRRTGANSPLHF
TRBV6-6	TRBJ1-5	.	.	TGTGCCAGCAAGGGCGGGGAGTATCAGCCCCAGCATTTT	CASKGGEYQPQHF
TRBV7-9	TRBJ1-4	.	.	TGTGCCAGCAGCTTACCTGGAGTTGCAACTAATGAAAAACTGTTTTTT	CASSLPGVATNEKLFF
TRBV7-2	TRBJ2-5	.	.	TGTGCCAGCAGCCTGACAGGCCTACAAGAGACCCAGTACTTC	CASSLTGLQETQYF
TRBV19	TRBJ1-1	TRBD1	.	TGTGCCAGTAGTGTGGGGACAGTGAACACTGAAGCTTTCTTT	CASSVGTVNTEAFF
TRBV9	TRBJ2-7	.	.	TGTGCCAGCAGCGTAGAAGGACAGGGAGGGTACGAGCAGTACTTC	CASSVEGQGGYEQYF
TRBV19	TRBJ2-2	TRBD2	once	TGTGCCAGTACCGCGGGAGGGAGACAGGGAGACACCGGGGAGCTGTTTTTT	CASTAGGRQGDTGELFF
TRBV7-9	TRBJ1-5	.	.	TGTGCCAGCAGCCCCGCTCTGGCGGCTCAGCCCCAGCATTTT	CASSPALAAQPQHF
TRBV7-2	TRBJ1-2	.	.	TGTGCCAGCAGCTTGAGGGAACCAAACTATGGCTACACCTTC	CASSLREPNYGYTF